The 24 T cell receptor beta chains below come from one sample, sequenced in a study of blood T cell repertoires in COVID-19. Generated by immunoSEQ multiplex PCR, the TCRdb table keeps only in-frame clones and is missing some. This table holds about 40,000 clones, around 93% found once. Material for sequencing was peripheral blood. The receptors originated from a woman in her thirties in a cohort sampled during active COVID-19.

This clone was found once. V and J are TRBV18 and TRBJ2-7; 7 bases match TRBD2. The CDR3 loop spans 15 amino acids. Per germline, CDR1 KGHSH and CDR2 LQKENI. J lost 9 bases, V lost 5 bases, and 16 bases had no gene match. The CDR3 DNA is TGTGCCAGCTCAGCGTCCAGCAGGGAGGGCGGCGGGCAGTACTTC. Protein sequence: CASSASSREGGGQYF.

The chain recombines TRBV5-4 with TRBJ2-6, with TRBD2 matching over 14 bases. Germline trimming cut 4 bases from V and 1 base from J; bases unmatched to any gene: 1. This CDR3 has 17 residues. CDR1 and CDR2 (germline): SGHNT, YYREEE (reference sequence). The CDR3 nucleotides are TGTGCCAGCAGCCGACTAGCGGGAGGGTCTGGGGCCAACGTCCTGACTTTC. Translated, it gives CASSRLAGGSGANVLTF.

The CDR3 spells CASSLVQGLTDTQYF. Written as DNA, the CDR3 is TGTGCCAGCAGCTTAGTACAGGGGCTCACAGATACGCAGTATTTT. The gene calls are TRBV11-1 and TRBJ2-3, with TRBD1 matching over 7 bases. J was trimmed by 2 bases and V by 1 base; bases with no gene match: 3. Germline V gene sequence: CDR1 SGHAT, CDR2 FQDESV (reference sequence). CDR3 length: 15 residues.

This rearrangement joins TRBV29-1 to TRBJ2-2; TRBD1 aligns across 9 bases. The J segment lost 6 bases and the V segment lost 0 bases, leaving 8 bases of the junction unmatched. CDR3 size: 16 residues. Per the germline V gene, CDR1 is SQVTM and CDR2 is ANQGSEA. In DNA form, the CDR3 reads TGCAGCGTTGAAGATCCTCGACAGGGGGAACCCGGGGAGCTGTTTTTT. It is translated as CSVEDPRQGEPGELFF.

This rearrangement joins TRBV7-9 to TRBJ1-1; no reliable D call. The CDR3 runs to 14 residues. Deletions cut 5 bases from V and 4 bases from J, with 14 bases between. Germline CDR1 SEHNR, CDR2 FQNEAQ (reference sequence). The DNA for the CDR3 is TGTGCCAGCAGCCCCTACCGGGAGGGCACTGAAGCTTTCTTT. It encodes CASSPYREGTEAFF.

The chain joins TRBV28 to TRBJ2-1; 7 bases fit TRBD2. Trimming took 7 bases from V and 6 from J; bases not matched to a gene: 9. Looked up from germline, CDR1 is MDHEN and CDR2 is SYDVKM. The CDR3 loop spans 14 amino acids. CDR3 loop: CASTPAGRANEQFF. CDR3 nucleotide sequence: TGTGCCAGCACTCCAGCGGGACGGGCCAATGAGCAGTTCTTC. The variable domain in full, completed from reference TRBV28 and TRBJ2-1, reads DVKVTQSSRYLVKRTGEKVFLECVQDMDHENMFWYRQDPGLGLRLIYFSYDVKMKEKGDIPEGYSVSREKKERFSLILESASTNQTSMYLCASTPAGRANEQFFGPGTRLTVL.

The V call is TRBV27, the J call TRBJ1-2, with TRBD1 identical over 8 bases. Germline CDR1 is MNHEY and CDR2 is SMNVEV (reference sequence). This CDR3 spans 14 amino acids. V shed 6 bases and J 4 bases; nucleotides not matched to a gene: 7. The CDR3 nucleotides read TGTGCCAGCAGCGACGGACAGGGTCCCTATGGCTACACCTTC. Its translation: CASSDGQGPYGYTF.

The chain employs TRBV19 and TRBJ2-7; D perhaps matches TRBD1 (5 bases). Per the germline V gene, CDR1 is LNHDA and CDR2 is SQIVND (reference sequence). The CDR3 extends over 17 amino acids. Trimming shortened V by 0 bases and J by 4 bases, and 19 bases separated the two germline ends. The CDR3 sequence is CASSIDAFGALRYEQYF. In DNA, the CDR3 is TGTGCCAGTAGTATAGACGCCTTTGGGGCCCTGAGGTACGAGCAGTACTTC.

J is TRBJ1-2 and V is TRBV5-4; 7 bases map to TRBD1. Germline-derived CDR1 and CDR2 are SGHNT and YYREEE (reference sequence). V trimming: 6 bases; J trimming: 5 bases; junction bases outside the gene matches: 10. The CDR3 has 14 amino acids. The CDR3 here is CASTIGTEKYGYTF. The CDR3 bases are TGTGCCAGCACCATTGGGACAGAGAAATATGGCTACACCTTC.

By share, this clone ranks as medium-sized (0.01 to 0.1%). In DNA form, the CDR3 reads TGTGCCAGCACGCGGGGTGACGCCTACGAGCAGTACTTC. As protein: CASTRGDAYEQYF. V gene TRBV19 combines with J gene TRBJ2-7; perhaps TRBD2 as D (6 bases). Germline lookup yields CDR1 LNHDA and CDR2 SQIVND (reference sequence). The germline V and J ends were trimmed by 9 bases and 2 bases, with 14 bases remaining between them. CDR3 size: 13 residues.

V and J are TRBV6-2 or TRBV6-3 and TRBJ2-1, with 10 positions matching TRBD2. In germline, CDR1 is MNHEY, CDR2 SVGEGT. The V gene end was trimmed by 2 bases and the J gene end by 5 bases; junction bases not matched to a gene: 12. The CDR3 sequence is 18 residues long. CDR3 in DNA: TGTGCCAGCAGTTACCACACGTCGGCTAGCGGGAGTGACAATGAGCAGTTCTTC. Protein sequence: CASSYHTSASGSDNEQFF.

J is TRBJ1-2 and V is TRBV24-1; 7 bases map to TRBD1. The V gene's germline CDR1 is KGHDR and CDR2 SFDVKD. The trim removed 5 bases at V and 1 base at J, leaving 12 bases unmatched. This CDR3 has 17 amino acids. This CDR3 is CATSGGEGQEHNYGYTF. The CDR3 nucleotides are TGTGCCACCAGTGGGGGAGAAGGACAGGAGCATAACTATGGCTACACCTTC.

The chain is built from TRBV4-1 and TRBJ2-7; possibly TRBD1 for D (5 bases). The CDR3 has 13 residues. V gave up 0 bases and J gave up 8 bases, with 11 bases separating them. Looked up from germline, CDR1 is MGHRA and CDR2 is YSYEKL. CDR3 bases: TGCGCCAGCAGCCAAGATTGGGGCACTCAGCAGTACTTC. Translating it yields CASSQDWGTQQYF.

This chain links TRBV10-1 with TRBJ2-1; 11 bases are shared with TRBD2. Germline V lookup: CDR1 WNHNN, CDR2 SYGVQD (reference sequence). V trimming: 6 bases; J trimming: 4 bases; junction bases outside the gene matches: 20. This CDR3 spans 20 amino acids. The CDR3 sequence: CASRFSGRAVEYPKYNEQFF. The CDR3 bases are TGCGCCAGCAGGTTTAGCGGGAGGGCCGTTGAATATCCCAAATACAATGAGCAGTTCTTC.

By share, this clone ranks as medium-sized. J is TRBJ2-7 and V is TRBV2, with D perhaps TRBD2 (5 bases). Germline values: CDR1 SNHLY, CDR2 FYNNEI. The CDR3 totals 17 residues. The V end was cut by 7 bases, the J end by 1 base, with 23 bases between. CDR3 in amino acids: CASNHRDTFQNSYEQYF. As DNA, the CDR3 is TGTGCCAGCAATCACCGGGATACCTTCCAAAATTCCTACGAGCAGTACTTC. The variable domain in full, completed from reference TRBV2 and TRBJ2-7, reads EPEVTQTPSHQVTQMGQEVILRCVPISNHLYFYWYRQILGQKVEFLVSFYNNEISEKSEIFDDQFSVERPDGSNFTLKIRSTKLEDSAMYFCASNHRDTFQNSYEQYFGPGTRLTVT.

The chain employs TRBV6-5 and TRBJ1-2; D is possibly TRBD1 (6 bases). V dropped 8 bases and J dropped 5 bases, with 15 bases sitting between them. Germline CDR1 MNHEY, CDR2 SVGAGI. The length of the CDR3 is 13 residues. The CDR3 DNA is TGTGCCAGCCGCAGGGGAGAGGGGTATGGCTACACCTTC. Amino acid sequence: CASRRGEGYGYTF.

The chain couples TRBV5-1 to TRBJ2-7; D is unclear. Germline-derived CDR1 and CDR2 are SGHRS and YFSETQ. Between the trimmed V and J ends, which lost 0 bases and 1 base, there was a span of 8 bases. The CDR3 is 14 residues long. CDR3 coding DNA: TGCGCCAGCAGCTTGGTGGCAACATCCTACGAGCAGTACTTC. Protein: CASSLVATSYEQYF.

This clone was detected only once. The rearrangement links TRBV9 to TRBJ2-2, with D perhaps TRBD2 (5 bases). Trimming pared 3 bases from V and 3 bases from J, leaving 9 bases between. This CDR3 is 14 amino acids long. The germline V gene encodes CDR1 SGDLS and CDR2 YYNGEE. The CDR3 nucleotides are TGTGCCAGCAGCGCTTCAGCGGACACCGGGGAGCTGTTTTTT. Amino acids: CASSASADTGELFF.

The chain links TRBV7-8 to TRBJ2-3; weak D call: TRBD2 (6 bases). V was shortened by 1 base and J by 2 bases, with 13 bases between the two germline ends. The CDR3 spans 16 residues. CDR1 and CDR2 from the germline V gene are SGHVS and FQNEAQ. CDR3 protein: CASSLGWDLSTDTQYF. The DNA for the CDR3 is TGTGCCAGCAGCTTAGGGTGGGACTTATCCACAGATACGCAGTATTTT.

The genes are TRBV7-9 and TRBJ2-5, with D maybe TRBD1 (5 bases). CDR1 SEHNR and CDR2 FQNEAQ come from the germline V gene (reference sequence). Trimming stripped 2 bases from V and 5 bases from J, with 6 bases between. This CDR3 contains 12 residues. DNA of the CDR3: TGTGCCAGCAGCTTAAGGGGTGAGACCCAGTACTTC. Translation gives CASSLRGETQYF. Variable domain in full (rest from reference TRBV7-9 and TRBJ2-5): DTGVSQNPRHKITKRGQNVTFRCDPISEHNRLYWYRQTLGQGPEFLTYFQNEAQLEKSRLLSDRFSAERPKGSFSTLEIQRTEQGDSAMYLCASSLRGETQYFGPGTRLLVL.

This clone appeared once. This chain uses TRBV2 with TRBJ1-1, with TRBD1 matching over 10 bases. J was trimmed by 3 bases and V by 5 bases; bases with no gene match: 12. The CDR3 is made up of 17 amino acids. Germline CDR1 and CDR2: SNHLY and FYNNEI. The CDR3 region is CASSSRGTGVGYTEAFF. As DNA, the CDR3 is TGTGCCAGCAGTAGTAGGGGGACAGGGGTGGGTTACACTGAAGCTTTCTTT.

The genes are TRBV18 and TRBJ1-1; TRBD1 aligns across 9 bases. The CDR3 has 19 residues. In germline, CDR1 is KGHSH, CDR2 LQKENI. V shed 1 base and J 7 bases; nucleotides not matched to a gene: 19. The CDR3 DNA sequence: TGTGCCAGCTCACCACTAGGGACAGGGTTCGTCAGGGGGGGAATTGAAGCTTTCTTT. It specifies CASSPLGTGFVRGGIEAFF.

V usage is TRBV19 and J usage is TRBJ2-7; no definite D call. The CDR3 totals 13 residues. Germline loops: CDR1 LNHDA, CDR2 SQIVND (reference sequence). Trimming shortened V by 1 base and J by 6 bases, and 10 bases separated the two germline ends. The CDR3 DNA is TGTGCCAGTAGTATAGGAGAGAGATCCGAGCAGTACTTC. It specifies CASSIGERSEQYF. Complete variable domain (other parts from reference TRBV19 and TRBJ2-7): DGGITQSPKYLFRKEGQNVTLSCEQNLNHDAMYWYRQDPGQGLRLIYYSQIVNDFQKGDIAEGYSVSREKKESFPLTVTSAQKNPTAFYLCASSIGERSEQYFGPGTRLTVT.

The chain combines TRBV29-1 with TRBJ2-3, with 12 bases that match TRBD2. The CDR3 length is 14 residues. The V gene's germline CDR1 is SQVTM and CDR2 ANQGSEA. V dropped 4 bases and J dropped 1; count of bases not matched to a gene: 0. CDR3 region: CSVGLAGGTDTQYF. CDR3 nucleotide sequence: TGCAGCGTTGGACTAGCGGGAGGCACAGATACGCAGTATTTT.